These 30 T cell receptor beta chains originate from one sample sequenced in a study of cytomegalovirus exposure and HLA in healthy donors (dated by TCRdb to about 2017). The library was obtained by the immunoSEQ multiplex PCR assay. A mixture of 60 forward primers for TCR Vbeta segments and 13 reverse primers for TCR Jbeta segments was used in the multiplex PCR. In TCRdb, the immuneACCESS table is reduced to in-frame sequences with V and J assigned. These tables do not hold every clone; where another copy was compared, an unresolved V gene accounts for under half, and the others remain unexplained. Within this sample are approximately 160,000 clones, with approximately 70% of them counted one time only. The ten top clones hold 2.8% of the sample. Sequences were obtained from PBMCs. These receptors were taken from a woman aged 35 to 49 in good health and CMV-seropositive.

This clone was counted only a few times. V gene TRBV6-6 combines with J gene TRBJ2-7; 12 bases match TRBD2. J gave up 2 bases and V 5 bases, and 1 base lay outside the gene matches. This CDR3 region has 14 residues. Germline V gene sequence: CDR1 MNHNY, CDR2 SVGAGI (reference sequence). For the CDR3, the DNA is TGTGCCAGCAGTCTAGCGGGAGGGACCTACGAGCAGTACTTC. Amino acid sequence: CASSLAGGTYEQYF.

The J gene is TRBJ2-3, the V gene TRBV11-3, with 7 bases lining up with TRBD2. The CDR3 sequence is 17 residues long. Germline trimming cut 10 bases from V and 1 base from J; bases unmatched to any gene: 17. Germline values: CDR1 SGHNT, CDR2 YENEEA. The CDR3 sequence is CATHAPGSGNRTDTQYF. DNA of the CDR3: TGTGCCACACACGCGCCCGGGAGCGGGAATCGCACAGATACGCAGTATTTT.

This clone turned up a few times. This CDR3 is CASSLADSLRTYEQYF. The CDR3 nucleotides read TGTGCCAGCAGCTTAGCGGACAGCCTAAGAACCTACGAGCAGTACTTC. This sequence joins TRBV7-9 and TRBJ2-7; D perhaps matches TRBD1 (6 bases). Germline V CDR1 and CDR2: SEHNR, FQNEAQ (reference sequence). This CDR3 contains 16 residues. V dropped 0 bases and J dropped 2 bases, with 14 bases sitting between them. The full variable domain, with the rest looked up from reference TRBV7-9 and TRBJ2-7, is DTGVSQNPRHKITKRGQNVTFRCDPISEHNRLYWYRQTLGQGPEFLTYFQNEAQLEKSRLLSDRFSAERPKGSFSTLEIQRTEQGDSAMYLCASSLADSLRTYEQYFGPGTRLTVT.

The gene calls are TRBV5-4 and TRBJ2-3; D uncertain. Germline V gene data show CDR1 as SGHNT and CDR2 as YYREEE (reference sequence). This CDR3 spans 14 amino acids. Trimming cost V 1 base and J 1 base, with 7 bases left between them. The CDR3 loop reads CASSLNSRTDTQYF. The CDR3, as DNA: TGTGCCAGCAGCTTGAATAGCCGCACAGATACGCAGTATTTT.

This chain connects TRBV6-1 to TRBJ2-7, with D unclear. Germline CDR1 is MNHNS and CDR2 is SASEGT. The V and J ends lost 7 bases and 4 bases respectively, with 14 bases between them. This CDR3 contains 13 residues. The CDR3 DNA sequence: TGTGCCAGCACAGACTGGCCTTTTTACGAGCAGTACTTC. Its protein is CASTDWPFYEQYF.

The V and J genes are TRBV18 and TRBJ2-6, with TRBD1 identical over 12 bases. Trimming cost V 5 bases and J 4 bases; bases outside gene matches: 9. Germline V gives CDR1 KGHSH, CDR2 LQKENI. This CDR3 is built from 18 residues. The CDR3 region is CASSAGTGGDRGANVLTF. The CDR3, as DNA: TGTGCCAGCTCAGCCGGGACAGGGGGCGACAGAGGGGCCAACGTCCTGACTTTC.

V usage is TRBV4-3 and J usage is TRBJ1-4; unclear D gene. Germline assignment: CDR1 LGHNA and CDR2 YSLEER. V shed 4 bases and J shed 7 bases, with 10 bases lying between them. This CDR3 is 13 amino acids long. The CDR3 DNA reads TGCGCCAGCAGCCCCCTCTCAGGTGAAAAACTGTTTTTT. Translated, it gives CASSPLSGEKLFF.

J is TRBJ1-1 and V is TRBV5-1; 8 bases are shared with TRBD1. V was clipped by 4 bases and J by 4 bases; unmatched bases: 9. The germline V gene encodes CDR1 SGHRS and CDR2 YFSETQ. The CDR3 covers 15 residues. The CDR3 region has the DNA TGCGCCAGCAGCCCCCTCGACAGGGGTATCACTGAAGCTTTCTTT. This encodes CASSPLDRGITEAFF.

Details on this clone: An end of the junction differs from the germline gene, which may be a read error. The V and J genes are TRBV5-6 and TRBJ1-2; D is perhaps TRBD1 (5 bases). CDR1 and CDR2 from the germline V gene are SGHDT and YYEEEE. This CDR3 has 15 residues. For the CDR3, the DNA is TGTGCCAGCAGCCCAATGGACACCTCTAACTATGGCTACCCCTTC. Its protein is CASSPMDTSNYGYPF.

This clone occurred a few times. The rearrangement links TRBV27 to TRBJ2-1, with 7 bases that match TRBD2. Germline CDR1 reads MNHEY; CDR2 reads SMNVEV (reference sequence). The CDR3 is 15 amino acids. The junction had 5 bases not matched to a gene; V was cut back by 4 bases and J by 2 bases. DNA of the CDR3: TGTGCCAGCAGTTATGGTGGGGGGGCCTACAATGAGCAGTTCTTC. Translating it yields CASSYGGGAYNEQFF.

The rearrangement uses TRBV2 and TRBJ2-1, with a possible D match to TRBD1 (6 bases). The V end lost 4 bases, the J end lost 2 bases, and 9 bases lay between the germline ends. Germline CDR1 and CDR2: SNHLY and FYNNEI. CDR3 length: 14 residues. As DNA, the CDR3 is TGTGCCAGCAGTGTTTGGGACACCTACAATGAGCAGTTCTTC. Amino acid sequence: CASSVWDTYNEQFF.

V is TRBV19 and J is TRBJ2-1, with TRBD1 matching 9 bases. V was pared by 10 bases and J by 7 bases, with 11 bases of the junction left unmatched. This CDR3 has 14 amino acids. CDR1 is LNHDA and CDR2 is SQIVND in the germline V gene (reference sequence). The chain's CDR3 is CATNRDRVRNEQFF. The CDR3 bases are TGTGCCACAAACCGGGACAGGGTGCGAAATGAGCAGTTCTTC.

This chain uses TRBV7-9 with TRBJ2-7; TRBD2 matches at 7 bases. There are 15 residues in the CDR3. From germline, CDR1 is SEHNR and CDR2 FQNEAQ (reference sequence). The V segment lost 5 bases and the J segment 0 bases; nucleotides outside the gene matches: 7. CDR3 in amino acids: CASSLGTGGSYEQYF. Here the CDR3 DNA reads TGTGCCAGCAGCCTAGGGACGGGGGGCTCCTACGAGCAGTACTTC.

The chain joins TRBV27 to TRBJ1-2; maybe TRBD1 (6 bases). From germline, CDR1 is MNHEY and CDR2 SMNVEV (reference sequence). The CDR3 runs 15 residues. Trimming removed 6 bases at V and 4 bases at J, with 18 bases between. The CDR3 here is CASSRGGRQFYGYTF. CDR3 in DNA: TGTGCCAGCAGCCGAGGGGGACGACAGTTCTATGGCTACACCTTC.

V is TRBV10-3 and J is TRBJ1-1, with D unclear. Germline V gene lookup returns CDR1 ENHRY and CDR2 SYGVKD. The CDR3 is 16 residues long. V lost 0 bases and J lost 5, with 16 bases in between. The CDR3 loop reads CAISESSSREGTEAFF. CDR3 in DNA: TGTGCCATCAGTGAGTCTTCAAGTCGGGAGGGTACTGAAGCTTTCTTT.

The J gene is TRBJ1-2, the V gene TRBV25-1; TRBD1 aligns across 7 bases. Trimming at V came to 7 bases and at J to 5 bases, leaving 10 bases not matched to a gene. The CDR3 is 14 amino acids. Germline V lookup: CDR1 MGHDK, CDR2 SYGVNS. For the CDR3, the DNA is TGTGCCAGCAAGGGGGAAGGGGGCGCGTATGGCTACACCTTC. This gives the protein CASKGEGGAYGYTF.

This clone was seen more than once but under ten times. The CDR3 sequence is CASSSTSTGGGETQYF. The CDR3 coding sequence is TGTGCCAGCAGTTCGACATCGACAGGGGGAGGGGAGACCCAGTACTTC. This sequence joins TRBV27 and TRBJ2-5; 9 bases are a match to TRBD1. The trim removed 4 bases at V and 5 bases at J, leaving 11 bases unmatched. The CDR3 loop spans 16 amino acids. Germline CDR1 is MNHEY and CDR2 is SMNVEV (reference sequence).

The genes are TRBV11-2 and TRBJ2-5, with 11 bases matching TRBD2. The last part of the DNA fits TRBJ2-7 better; the J call may be wrong. CDR1 is SGHAT and CDR2 is FQNNGV in the germline V gene. There are 14 residues in the CDR3. CDR3 DNA: TGTGCCAGCAGTTCTGGACTAGCGGGTTACGAGCAGTACTTC. Translating gives CASSSGLAGYEQYF.

About this clone: Relative to the germline gene, one junction end is altered; a read error may explain this. The chain uses TRBV2 and TRBJ2-7; perhaps TRBD1 as D (6 bases). This CDR3 contains 15 residues. CDR1 SNHLY and CDR2 FYNNEI come from the germline V gene. The CDR3 DNA reads TGTGTCAGCAGGCTGGAAAGGGACACGTCCTACGAGCAGTACTTC. This codes for CVSRLERDTSYEQYF.

J is TRBJ1-3 and V is TRBV9, with D possibly being TRBD1 (6 bases). The CDR3 is made up of 15 amino acids. The V end lost 3 bases, the J end lost 0 bases, and 10 bases lay between the germline ends. The germline V gene has CDR1 SGDLS and CDR2 YYNGEE. CDR3 region: CASSADSFSGNTIYF. DNA of the CDR3: TGTGCCAGCAGCGCGGACAGCTTCTCTGGAAACACCATATATTTT.

This chain connects TRBV7-2 to TRBJ1-5, with TRBD1 as a possible D gene (5 bases). V was shortened by 3 bases and J by 6 bases, with 6 bases between the two germline ends. The CDR3 has 12 amino acids. The V gene's germline CDR1 is SGHTA and CDR2 FQGNSA. The CDR3 DNA follows: TGTGCCAGCAGCTTTAGGGGTCAGCCCCAGCATTTT. Protein product: CASSFRGQPQHF.

This clone was seen a handful of times. This rearrangement joins TRBV15 to TRBJ1-1, with D possibly TRBD1 on 5 matching bases. Germline lookup yields CDR1 LNHNV and CDR2 YYDKDF (reference sequence). V lost 0 bases to trimming and J lost 3 bases, with 14 bases between them. This CDR3 spans 16 amino acids. The CDR3 sequence: CATSRDLSQGDTEAFF. The CDR3 region has the DNA TGTGCCACCAGCAGAGATCTTTCCCAGGGCGACACTGAAGCTTTCTTT.

V is TRBV28 and J is TRBJ2-1, with D perhaps TRBD2 (5 bases). This CDR3 has 14 residues. Trimming left V 6 bases short and J 5 bases short, with 14 bases between. Germline values: CDR1 MDHEN, CDR2 SYDVKM. Here the CDR3 DNA reads TGTGCCAGCAGCCCCTTGGGAGCCGACAATGAGCAGTTCTTC. Protein: CASSPLGADNEQFF.

This chain links TRBV6-6 with TRBJ1-2; 7 bases line up with TRBD1. Germline trimming cut 8 bases from V and 7 bases from J; bases unmatched to any gene: 13. Germline V gives CDR1 MNHNY, CDR2 SVGAGI (reference sequence). The CDR3 length is 14 residues. The CDR3 protein is CASGQTGARVGYTF. The CDR3 nucleotides read TGTGCCAGCGGTCAAACAGGGGCTCGGGTTGGCTACACCTTC.

This sequence joins TRBV4-1 and TRBJ2-1; 8 bases match TRBD1. This CDR3 region has 16 residues. Unmatched junction bases numbered 9, after V lost 1 base and J lost 7 bases. The germline V gene has CDR1 MGHRA and CDR2 YSYEKL. CDR3 nucleotide sequence: TGCGCCAGCAGCCAAGCGCTCGGACAGGGACCAAATGAGCAGTTCTTC. Residues: CASSQALGQGPNEQFF.

Comment on this clone: At one of its ends the junction is not consistent with the germline gene, which may arise from a read error. CDR3 nucleotides: TGTGCCACCAGCAGTACAGGGGGTCAGCCCCAGAATTTT. Its protein product is CATSSTGGQPQNF. This chain connects TRBV15 to TRBJ1-5, with 8 bases lining up with TRBD1. The CDR3 has 13 residues. Germline CDR1 and CDR2: LNHNV and YYDKDF (reference sequence). Looking up the rest from reference TRBV15 and TRBJ1-5 gives the full variable domain: DAMVIQNPRYQVTQFGKPVTLSCSQTLNHNVMYWYQQKSSQAPKLLFHYYDKDFNNEADTPDNFQSRRPNTSFCFLDIRSPGLGDTAMYLCATSSTGGQPQNFGDGTRLSIL.

The gene calls are TRBV28 and TRBJ2-2; D is perhaps TRBD1 (5 bases). The ends were cut back, 5 bases at V and 5 bases at J, with 12 bases in the middle. Germline loops: CDR1 MDHEN, CDR2 SYDVKM. This CDR3 is built from 14 residues. The CDR3 sequence is CASSRPGLTGELFF. DNA of the CDR3: TGTGCCAGCAGTAGGCCAGGGTTGACCGGGGAGCTGTTTTTT.

This clone was detected only a few times. The CDR3 reads CASSGGGGEQFF. CDR3 nucleotide sequence: TGCGCCAGCAGCGGTGGGGGGGGAGAGCAGTTCTTC. The chain couples TRBV4-3 to TRBJ2-1; TRBD2 matches at 7 bases. The CDR3 consists of 12 residues. J was trimmed by 10 bases and V by 5 bases; bases with no gene match: 5. Germline CDR1 and CDR2: LGHNA and YSLEER.

The rearrangement links TRBV30 to TRBJ2-7; 8 bases match TRBD2. This CDR3 is built from 11 residues. The V segment lost 5 bases and the J segment 11 bases; nucleotides outside the gene matches: 8. CDR1 GTSNPN and CDR2 SVGIG come from the germline V gene (reference sequence). CDR3 in amino acids: CAWVTSGSEYF. DNA for the CDR3: TGTGCCTGGGTTACCAGCGGGAGTGAGTACTTC.

The CDR3 region has the DNA TGTGCCAGCAGCTTAAGCCCCACAGGAAGCAATTCACCCCTCCACTTT. Amino acids: CASSLSPTGSNSPLHF. The chain couples TRBV7-2 to TRBJ1-6; the D gene is possibly TRBD1 (5 bases). The CDR3 totals 16 residues. Trimming cost V 2 bases and J 7 bases, with 15 bases left between them. The germline gives CDR1 SGHTA, CDR2 FQGNSA.